A single T cell receptor beta chain is shown here with its context. Its specificity is unknown. Donors included only healthy HIV-negative adults lacking recent acute infections or vaccinations. The data belong to a study of shared clonotypes between healthy human individuals. Clones were sequenced by immunoSEQ multiplex PCR, and TCRdb holds only the in-frame ones, with some missing. The top ten hold under 2% of the sample, which has 600,000 to 750,000 clones, 72% seen once. Regarding the study as a whole: What limited the represented genetic and exposure-history diversity was the small number of donors.

The receptor's source is a woman in her thirties in good health. Sequencing was carried out using memory CD4+ T cells sorted from blood. Subset defined: CD45RA-negative fraction.

The CDR3 region is CATSRASLEAANYGYTF. CDR3 bases: TGTGCCACCAGCAGAGCTTCCCTCGAGGCTGCTAACTATGGCTACACCTTC. V usage is TRBV15 and J usage is TRBJ1-2; no firm D call. Per the germline V gene, CDR1 is LNHNV and CDR2 is YYDKDF (reference sequence). Trimming cost V 1 base and J 0 bases, with 15 bases left between them. CDR3 length equals 17 residues.